This record looks at one T cell receptor (beta chain) sequence and its context. This sample stems from a study of control samples from healthy donors and cancer patients. TCRdb keeps only in-frame clones here, not all; method: immunoSEQ multiplex PCR. The sample has 100,000 to 150,000 clones; just under 90% are singletons. The germline gives CDR1 LGHDT, CDR2 YNNKEL (reference sequence). This CDR3 is built from 14 residues. V lost 3 bases, J lost 4 bases, and 13 bases lay in between. The genes are TRBV3-1 (or the pseudogene TRBV3-2) and TRBJ2-7; possible D gene TRBD1, 6 bases. This clonotype was sampled from a man in his fifties or sixties with head and neck cancer. Sequencing was done on a sample of PBMCs. The CDR3 bases are TGTGCCAGCAGCCAGTTGACAGGAGGTTACGAGCAGTACTTC. This sequence encodes CASSQLTGGYEQYF.